Following are 29 T cell receptor beta chains from one sample sequenced in a study of cytomegalovirus exposure and HLA in healthy donors. The study ran its PCR with 60 Vbeta and 13 Jbeta primers. Libraries were prepared by immunoSEQ multiplex PCR; TCRdb keeps only in-frame clonotypes and omits some of them. Of about 72,000 clones in the sample, more than 75% were seen once. The source material was PBMCs. The source of these receptors is a man in his late teens or twenties in good health and CMV-seronegative.

The V gene is TRBV7-2, the J gene TRBJ2-3; no clear D gene. The CDR3 covers 14 residues. Germline lookup yields CDR1 SGHTA and CDR2 FQGNSA. Trimming removed 6 bases at V and 1 base at J, with 11 bases between. The CDR3 bases are TGTGCCAGCAGTTCCCGGGTAGGCACAGATACGCAGTATTTT. Translated, it gives CASSSRVGTDTQYF.

The chain uses TRBV29-1 and TRBJ1-1; D is unresolved. The CDR3 is 15 residues long. Germline lookup yields CDR1 SQVTM and CDR2 ANQGSEA. V was pared by 6 bases and J by 3 bases, with 20 bases between. The CDR3 loop reads CSVRSLIREDTEAFF. The CDR3 DNA sequence: TGCAGCGTCCGTAGTCTCATAAGGGAGGACACTGAAGCTTTCTTT.

Comments on this clone: Given the absence of the conserved phenylalanine or tryptophan at the CDR3 end, a read error is likely. This rearrangement joins TRBV6-5 to TRBJ1-5; D remains unclear. From germline, CDR1 is MNHEY and CDR2 SVGAGI. The V end lost 6 bases, the J end lost 0 bases, and 12 bases lay between the germline ends. CDR3 length: 15 amino acids. In DNA, the CDR3 is TGTGCCAGCAGATCGCAGAGCAATAGCAATCAGCCCCAGCATTTG. Translating gives CASRSQSNSNQPQHL.

The chain couples TRBV6-1 to TRBJ1-1, with D tentatively TRBD1 (5 bases). Germline values: CDR1 MNHNS, CDR2 SASEGT. V lost 11 bases, J lost 5 bases, and 18 bases lay in between. CDR3 length: 13 residues. CDR3 amino acids: CALLPAGLTEAFF. The CDR3 DNA reads as TGTGCCCTACTTCCGGCGGGGCTGACTGAAGCTTTCTTT.

This chain links TRBV7-8 with TRBJ2-1; TRBD2 matches 7 bases. The V segment lost 2 bases and the J segment 5 bases; nucleotides outside the gene matches: 6. In germline, CDR1 is SGHVS, CDR2 FQNEAQ. The CDR3 length is 15 residues. The CDR3 DNA is TGTGCCAGCAGCTTAAGTCCAGGGACTAACAATGAGCAGTTCTTC. This translates into CASSLSPGTNNEQFF. Full variable domain (remainder filled in from reference TRBV7-8 and TRBJ2-1): GAGVSQSPRYKVAKRGQDVALRCDPISGHVSLFWYQQALGQGPEFLTYFQNEAQLDKSGLPSDRFFAERPEGSVSTLKIQRTQQEDSAVYLCASSLSPGTNNEQFFGPGTRLTVL.

The rearrangement links TRBV4-3 to TRBJ1-2; 9 bases align to TRBD1. Per the germline V gene, CDR1 is LGHNA and CDR2 is YSLEER. V lost 1 base to trimming and J lost 2 bases; unmatched junction nucleotides: 2. The CDR3 consists of 15 residues. The CDR3 nucleotides read TGCGCCAGCAGCCAAGGACAGGGGGTCAACTATGGCTACACCTTC. This translates into CASSQGQGVNYGYTF.

The chain links TRBV9 to TRBJ2-7, with 7 bases aligning to TRBD1. The CDR3 has 14 residues. The ends lost 3 bases at V and 5 bases at J; junction bases unmatched: 8. Germline V gene lookup returns CDR1 SGDLS and CDR2 YYNGEE. The CDR3 DNA sequence: TGTGCCAGCAGCGCCTCGACAGGGTATGACGAGCAGTACTTC. Translating it yields CASSASTGYDEQYF.

This chain connects TRBV28 to TRBJ1-5; weak D call: TRBD1 (6 bases). V lost 7 bases and J lost 6, with 16 bases in between. The length of the CDR3 is 14 residues. Germline values: CDR1 MDHEN, CDR2 SYDVKM. For the CDR3, the DNA is TGTGCCAGCAACCCGTCGGGGGGCGGTCAGCCCCAGCATTTT. Translating it yields CASNPSGGGQPQHF.

V gene TRBV11-3 combines with J gene TRBJ2-7; 8 positions agree with TRBD1. CDR1 and CDR2 (germline): SGHNT, YENEEA. The CDR3 sequence is 14 residues long. Trimming at V came to 5 bases and at J to 2 bases, leaving 5 bases not matched to a gene. CDR3 nucleotides: TGTGCCAGCAGCCTGGGACAGGCCCCCTACGAGCAGTACTTC. Protein: CASSLGQAPYEQYF.

This clone was seen once. The V and J genes are TRBV25-1 and TRBJ1-2, with D uncertain. The CDR3 spans 13 residues. Germline CDR1 and CDR2: MGHDK and SYGVNS. Trimming removed 1 base at V and 8 bases at J, with 11 bases between. CDR3 in amino acids: CASSEFEALGYTF. Here the CDR3 DNA reads TGTGCCAGCAGTGAATTTGAAGCGCTAGGCTACACCTTC.

Relative to its sample, this clone is medium-sized. V and J are TRBV5-4 and TRBJ2-6; 7 bases agree with TRBD1. Trimming took 4 bases from V and 1 from J; bases not matched to a gene: 2. The CDR3 consists of 15 residues. Per the germline V gene, CDR1 is SGHNT and CDR2 is YYREEE (reference sequence). The CDR3 DNA reads TGTGCCAGCAGCATACAGGGGTCTGGGGCCAACGTCCTGACTTTC. As protein: CASSIQGSGANVLTF.

The CDR3 nucleotides read TGTGCCAGCAGCTTAGGGACAGCTTTCTACGAGCAGTACTTC. Translation gives CASSLGTAFYEQYF. J is TRBJ2-7 and V is TRBV7-9, with D possibly matching TRBD1 (6 bases). The germline gives CDR1 SEHNR, CDR2 FQNEAQ (reference sequence). This CDR3 spans 14 amino acids. V lost 1 base, J lost 3 bases, and 10 bases lay in between. Supplemented by reference TRBV7-9 and TRBJ2-7, the full variable domain reads DTGVSQNPRHKITKRGQNVTFRCDPISEHNRLYWYRQTLGQGPEFLTYFQNEAQLEKSRLLSDRFSAERPKGSFSTLEIQRTEQGDSAMYLCASSLGTAFYEQYFGPGTRLTVT.

The CDR3 spells CASSDPGQLLNTEAFF. The CDR3 nucleotides are TGTGCCAGCAGTGATCCGGGACAGCTATTGAACACTGAAGCTTTCTTT. The rearrangement uses TRBV2 and TRBJ1-1, with 7 bases matching TRBD1. Germline CDR1 and CDR2: SNHLY and FYNNEI. This CDR3 is built from 16 residues. Unmatched junction bases numbered 7, after V lost 3 bases and J lost 0 bases.

The V gene is TRBV5-1, the J gene TRBJ2-1; 9 positions match TRBD2. Germline V gene data show CDR1 as SGHRS and CDR2 as YFSETQ. The CDR3 has 17 residues. Unmatched junction bases numbered 14, after V lost 4 bases and J lost 6 bases. In nucleotides, the CDR3 is TGCGCCAGCAGCAAAAAACACCCGACTAGCGGACCCAATGAGCAGTTCTTC. Residues: CASSKKHPTSGPNEQFF.

The chain uses TRBV9 and TRBJ2-1, with TRBD1 as a possible D gene (6 bases). The V gene's germline CDR1 is SGDLS and CDR2 YYNGEE. The length of the CDR3 is 14 residues. Trimming stripped 3 bases from V and 1 base from J, with 8 bases between. The CDR3 loop reads CASSARGSYNEQFF. In DNA, the CDR3 is TGTGCCAGCAGCGCCAGGGGTTCCTACAATGAGCAGTTCTTC. The full variable domain, rest sourced from reference TRBV9 and TRBJ2-1, is DSGVTQTPKHLITATGQRVTLRCSPRSGDLSVYWYQQSLDQGLQFLIQYYNGEERAKGNILERFSAQQFPDLHSELNLSSLELGDSALYFCASSARGSYNEQFFGPGTRLTVL.

V is TRBV20-1 and J is TRBJ1-1; D not resolved. The CDR3 loop spans 11 amino acids. Germline loops: CDR1 DFQATT, CDR2 SNEGSKA (reference sequence). Trimming took 5 bases from V and 7 from J, leaving 11 bases between them. The CDR3 coding sequence is TGCAGTGCTGACGGAGCATTTGAAGCTTTCTTT. This sequence encodes CSADGAFEAFF.

The chain is built from TRBV2 and TRBJ2-3; 7 bases agree with TRBD1. J was trimmed by 2 bases and V by 10 bases; bases with no gene match: 9. CDR1 and CDR2 (germline): SNHLY, FYNNEI. There are 14 residues in the CDR3. CDR3 residues: CATKQGLPTDTQYF. The DNA for the CDR3 is TGTGCCACCAAACAGGGGCTCCCCACAGATACGCAGTATTTT.

This clone was recorded once. The chain uses TRBV29-1 and TRBJ2-7; maybe TRBD2 (5 bases). The V end was cut by 0 bases, the J end by 0 bases, with 9 bases between. The germline V gene encodes CDR1 SQVTM and CDR2 ANQGSEA. CDR3 size: 14 residues. The DNA for the CDR3 is TGCAGCGTTGAAGATCGGGCGGGCTCCTACGAGCAGTACTTC. This encodes CSVEDRAGSYEQYF.

The V gene is TRBV29-1, the J gene TRBJ1-1; no clear D gene. With 3 bases removed from V and 6 bases from J, the gap between germline ends came to 8 bases. CDR3 length: 11 residues. The germline CDR1 and CDR2 sequences are SQVTM and ANQGSEA. Here the CDR3 DNA reads TGCAGCGTTGATTTTCCCGCTGAAGCTTTCTTT. Its protein is CSVDFPAEAFF.

The chain employs TRBV19 and TRBJ2-1; the match to TRBD2 covers 9 bases. The CDR3 length is 16 residues. The germline V gene encodes CDR1 LNHDA and CDR2 SQIVND (reference sequence). J was trimmed by 7 bases and V by 1 base; bases with no gene match: 8. The CDR3 spells CASSIVRGGAWNEQFF. The CDR3 bases are TGTGCCAGTAGTATAGTTCGCGGGGGGGCTTGGAATGAGCAGTTCTTC. The full variable domain, with the rest looked up from reference TRBV19 and TRBJ2-1, is DGGITQSPKYLFRKEGQNVTLSCEQNLNHDAMYWYRQDPGQGLRLIYYSQIVNDFQKGDIAEGYSVSREKKESFPLTVTSAQKNPTAFYLCASSIVRGGAWNEQFFGPGTRLTVL.

The chain couples TRBV18 to TRBJ2-6; a weak D match, TRBD1 (6 bases). The germline CDR1 and CDR2 sequences are KGHSH and LQKENI. CDR3 size: 16 residues. V was shortened by 4 bases and J by 3 bases, with 13 bases between the two germline ends. The CDR3, as DNA: TGTGCCAGCTCACAACGACAGGTTCATGGGGCCAACGTCCTGACTTTC. It encodes CASSQRQVHGANVLTF.

The CDR3 is CASSSTGGYQPQHF. CDR3 sequence (DNA): TGTGCCAGCAGTTCGACAGGGGGCTATCAGCCCCAGCATTTT. The chain couples TRBV28 to TRBJ1-5, with TRBD1 matching 10 bases. This CDR3 has 14 residues. Germline CDR1 reads MDHEN; CDR2 reads SYDVKM. V trimming: 4 bases; J trimming: 5 bases; junction bases outside the gene matches: 2.

This CDR3 is CASRVRQGLPNQPQHF. The CDR3 DNA reads as TGTGCCAGCAGGGTCAGACAGGGTTTGCCTAATCAGCCCCAGCATTTT. The genes are TRBV28 and TRBJ1-5; TRBD1 matches at 7 bases. Per germline, CDR1 MDHEN and CDR2 SYDVKM. J gave up 4 bases and V 6 bases, and 12 bases lay outside the gene matches. The CDR3 spans 16 residues.

The chain combines TRBV2 with TRBJ1-1; tentatively, D is TRBD1 (5 bases). The V and J ends lost 4 bases and 4 bases respectively, with 16 bases between them. CDR1 and CDR2 from the germline V gene are SNHLY and FYNNEI. The CDR3 length is 15 residues. The CDR3 region is CASSGGRRAGTEAFF. The CDR3 bases are TGTGCCAGCAGTGGGGGACGGAGGGCGGGCACTGAAGCTTTCTTT.

With respect to this clone: The CDR3 carries no conserved terminal phenylalanine or tryptophan, so it likely arises from a read error. The rearrangement links TRBV7-2 to TRBJ1-5; D is unresolved. Germline lookup yields CDR1 SGHTA and CDR2 FQGNSA. V lost 5 bases, J lost 0 bases, and 8 bases lay in between. The CDR3 totals 14 residues. CDR3 DNA sequence: TGTGCCAGCAGCCAGACCAATAGCAATCAGCCCCAGCATTTG. This codes for CASSQTNSNQPQHL.

V gene TRBV2 combines with J gene TRBJ1-4; D gene unclear. Trimming cost V 1 base and J 7 bases, with 16 bases left between them. Per the germline V gene, CDR1 is SNHLY and CDR2 is FYNNEI. This CDR3 has 16 residues. Here the CDR3 DNA reads TGTGCCAGCAGTGAAGTTAGGCCGGGGAATGGTGAAAAACTGTTTTTT. It encodes CASSEVRPGNGEKLFF.

The J gene is TRBJ2-2, the V gene TRBV7-9; 9 bases match TRBD2. The CDR3 spans 16 residues. V lost 6 bases to trimming and J lost 0 bases; unmatched junction nucleotides: 5. Germline CDR1 SEHNR, CDR2 FQNEAQ (reference sequence). CDR3 bases: TGTGCCAGCAGAATAGCGGGGGATACGAACACCGGGGAGCTGTTTTTT. The encoded protein is CASRIAGDTNTGELFF. Full variable domain (missing parts from reference TRBV7-9 and TRBJ2-2): DTGVSQNPRHKITKRGQNVTFRCDPISEHNRLYWYRQTLGQGPEFLTYFQNEAQLEKSRLLSDRFSAERPKGSFSTLEIQRTEQGDSAMYLCASRIAGDTNTGELFFGEGSRLTVL.

The CDR3 DNA sequence: TGTGCCAGCAGTGGCCCCGGGACAGGGAAAACTGAAGCTTTCTTT. Protein: CASSGPGTGKTEAFF. This chain links TRBV6-1 with TRBJ1-1; 9 bases match TRBD1. V was clipped by 4 bases and J by 5 bases; unmatched bases: 8. The CDR3 runs to 15 residues. Germline V gene lookup returns CDR1 MNHNS and CDR2 SASEGT.

The chain joins TRBV28 to TRBJ1-1, with TRBD1 matching over 8 bases. V dropped 7 bases and J dropped 1; count of bases not matched to a gene: 5. The CDR3 is made up of 14 amino acids. The germline CDR1 and CDR2 sequences are MDHEN and SYDVKM. CDR3: CASKGGTGNTEAFF. CDR3 nucleotide sequence: TGTGCCAGCAAAGGGGGGACAGGGAACACTGAAGCTTTCTTT.